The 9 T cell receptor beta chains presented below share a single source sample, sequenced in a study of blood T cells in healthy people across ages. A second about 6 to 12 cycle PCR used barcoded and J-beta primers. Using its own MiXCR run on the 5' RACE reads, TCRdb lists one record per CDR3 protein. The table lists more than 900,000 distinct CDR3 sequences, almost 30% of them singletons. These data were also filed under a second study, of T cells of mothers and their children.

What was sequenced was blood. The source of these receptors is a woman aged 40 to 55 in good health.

DNA for the CDR3: TGCGCCAGCAACGTTGGCCAGGGTATCAGCACAGATACGCAGTATTTT. The encoded protein is CASNVGQGISTDTQYF. The chain joins TRBV5-1 to TRBJ2-3; possibly TRBD1 for D (5 bases). Trimming cost V 6 bases and J 0 bases, with 17 bases left between them. CDR3 length: 16 amino acids. The germline gives CDR1 SGHRS, CDR2 YFSETQ.

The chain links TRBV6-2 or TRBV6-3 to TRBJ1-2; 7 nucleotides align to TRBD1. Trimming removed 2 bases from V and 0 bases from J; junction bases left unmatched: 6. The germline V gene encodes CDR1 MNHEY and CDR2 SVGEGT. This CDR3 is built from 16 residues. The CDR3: CASSYPRDRANYGYTF. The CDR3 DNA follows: TGTGCCAGCAGTTACCCACGGGACAGAGCTAACTATGGCTACACCTTC.

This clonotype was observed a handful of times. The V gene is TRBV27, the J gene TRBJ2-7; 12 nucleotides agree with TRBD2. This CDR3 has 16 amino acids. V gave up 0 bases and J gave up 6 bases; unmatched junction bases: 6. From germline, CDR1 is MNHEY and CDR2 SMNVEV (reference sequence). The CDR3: CASSLSLAGGRSEQYF. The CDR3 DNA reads TGTGCCAGCAGTTTATCTCTAGCGGGGGGGCGAAGCGAGCAGTACTTC.

CDR3 DNA sequence: TGTGCCAGTGCGGGGGGGCCCTACAATGAGCAGTTCTTC. As protein: CASAGGPYNEQFF. This chain connects TRBV9 to TRBJ2-1, with 9 bases that match TRBD2. The germline CDR1 and CDR2 sequences are SGDLS and YYNGEE. V shed 8 bases and J 2 bases; nucleotides not matched to a gene: 2. The CDR3 runs to 13 residues.

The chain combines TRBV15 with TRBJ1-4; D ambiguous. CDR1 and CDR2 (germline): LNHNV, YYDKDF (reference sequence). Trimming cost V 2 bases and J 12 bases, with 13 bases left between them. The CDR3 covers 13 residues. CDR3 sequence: CATSRSDGRELFF. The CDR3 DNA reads TGTGCCACCAGCAGATCGGACGGCCGTGAACTGTTTTTT.

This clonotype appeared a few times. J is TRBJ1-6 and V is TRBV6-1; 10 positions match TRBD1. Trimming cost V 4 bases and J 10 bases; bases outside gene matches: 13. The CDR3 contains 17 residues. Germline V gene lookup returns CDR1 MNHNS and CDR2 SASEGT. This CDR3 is CASSASPGTGVPSPLHF. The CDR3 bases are TGTGCCAGCAGTGCCAGTCCCGGGACAGGGGTACCCTCACCCCTCCACTTT.

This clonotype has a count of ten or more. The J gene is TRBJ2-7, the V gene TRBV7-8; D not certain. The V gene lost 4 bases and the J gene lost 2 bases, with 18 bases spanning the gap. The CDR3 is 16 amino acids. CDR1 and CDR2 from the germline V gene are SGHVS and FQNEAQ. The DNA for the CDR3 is TGTGCCAGCAGCTCCAGGACCGATCTAATTACCTACGAGCAGTACTTC. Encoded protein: CASSSRTDLITYEQYF.

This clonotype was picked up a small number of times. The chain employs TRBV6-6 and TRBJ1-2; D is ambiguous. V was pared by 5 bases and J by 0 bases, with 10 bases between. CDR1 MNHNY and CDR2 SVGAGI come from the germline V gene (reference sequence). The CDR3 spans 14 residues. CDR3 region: CASSVGSSNYGYTF. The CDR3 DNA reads TGTGCCAGCAGTGTTGGGTCTTCTAACTATGGCTACACCTTC.

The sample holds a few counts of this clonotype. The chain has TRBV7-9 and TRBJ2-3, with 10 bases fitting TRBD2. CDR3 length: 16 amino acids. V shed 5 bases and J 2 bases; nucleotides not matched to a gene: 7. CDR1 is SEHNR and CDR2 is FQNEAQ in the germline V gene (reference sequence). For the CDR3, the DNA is TGTGCCAGCAGCGCACTAGCGGGACGACTCACAGATACGCAGTATTTT. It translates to CASSALAGRLTDTQYF.